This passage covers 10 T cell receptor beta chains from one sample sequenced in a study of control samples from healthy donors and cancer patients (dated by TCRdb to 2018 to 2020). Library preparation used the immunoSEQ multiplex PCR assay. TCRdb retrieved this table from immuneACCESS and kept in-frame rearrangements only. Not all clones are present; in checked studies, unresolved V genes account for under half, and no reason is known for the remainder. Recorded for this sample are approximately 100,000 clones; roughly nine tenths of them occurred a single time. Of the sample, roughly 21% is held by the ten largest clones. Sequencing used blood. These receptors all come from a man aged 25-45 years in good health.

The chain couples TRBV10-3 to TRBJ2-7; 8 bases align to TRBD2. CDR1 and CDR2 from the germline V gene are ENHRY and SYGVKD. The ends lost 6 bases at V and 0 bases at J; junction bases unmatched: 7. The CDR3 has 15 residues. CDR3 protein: CAISPTSAGSYEQYF. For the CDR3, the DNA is TGTGCCATCAGCCCGACTAGCGCTGGCTCCTACGAGCAGTACTTC.

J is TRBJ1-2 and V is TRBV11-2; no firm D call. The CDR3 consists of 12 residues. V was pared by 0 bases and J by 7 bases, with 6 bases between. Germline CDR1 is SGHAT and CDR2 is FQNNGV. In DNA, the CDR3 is TGTGCCAGCAGCTTAGAGTTGACTGGCTACACCTTC. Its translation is CASSLELTGYTF.

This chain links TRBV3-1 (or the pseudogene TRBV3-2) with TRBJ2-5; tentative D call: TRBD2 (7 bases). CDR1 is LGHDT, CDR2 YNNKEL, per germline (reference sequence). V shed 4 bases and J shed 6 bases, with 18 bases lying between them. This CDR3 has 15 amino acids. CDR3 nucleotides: TGTGCCAGCAGCCCCCCCGCGGGGGCCTCGAAGACCCAGTACTTC. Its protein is CASSPPAGASKTQYF.

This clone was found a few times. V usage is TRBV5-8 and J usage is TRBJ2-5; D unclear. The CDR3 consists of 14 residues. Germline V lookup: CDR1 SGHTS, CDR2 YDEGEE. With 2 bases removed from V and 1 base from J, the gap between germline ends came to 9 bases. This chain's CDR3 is CASSFGPVQETQYF. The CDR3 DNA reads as TGTGCCAGCAGCTTTGGACCCGTCCAAGAGACCCAGTACTTC. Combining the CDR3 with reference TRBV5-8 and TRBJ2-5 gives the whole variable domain EAGVTQSPTHLIKTRGQQATLRCSPISGHTSVYWYQQALGLGLQFLLWYDEGEERNRGNFPPRFSGRQFPNYSSELNVNALELEDSALYLCASSFGPVQETQYFGPGTRLLVL.

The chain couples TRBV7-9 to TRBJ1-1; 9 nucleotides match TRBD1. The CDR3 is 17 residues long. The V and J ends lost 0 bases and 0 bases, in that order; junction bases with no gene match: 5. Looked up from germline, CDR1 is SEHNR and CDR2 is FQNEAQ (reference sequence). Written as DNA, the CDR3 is TGTGCCAGCAGCTTAGCTACAGGGGGCTACATGAACACTGAAGCTTTCTTT. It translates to CASSLATGGYMNTEAFF.

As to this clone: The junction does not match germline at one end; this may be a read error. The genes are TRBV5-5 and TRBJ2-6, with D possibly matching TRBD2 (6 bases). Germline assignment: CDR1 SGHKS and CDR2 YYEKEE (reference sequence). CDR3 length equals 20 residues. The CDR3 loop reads CASSLTLPGLALYGANILTF. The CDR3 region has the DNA TGTGCCAGCAGCTTAACACTCCCGGGACTCGCCCTCTATGGGGCCAACATCCTGACTTTC.

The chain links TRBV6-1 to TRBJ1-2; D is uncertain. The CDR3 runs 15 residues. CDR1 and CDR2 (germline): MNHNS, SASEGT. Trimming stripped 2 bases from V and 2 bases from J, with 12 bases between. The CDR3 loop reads CASSERTGGNYGYTF. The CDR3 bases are TGTGCCAGCAGTGAACGGACGGGTGGCAACTATGGCTACACCTTC.

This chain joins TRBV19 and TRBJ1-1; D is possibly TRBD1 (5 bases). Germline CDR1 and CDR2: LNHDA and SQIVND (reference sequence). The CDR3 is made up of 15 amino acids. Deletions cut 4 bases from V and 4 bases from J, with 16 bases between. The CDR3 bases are TGTGCCAGTAGTACCCTGGGGGGAGGAGGCACTGAAGCTTTCTTT. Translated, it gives CASSTLGGGGTEAFF. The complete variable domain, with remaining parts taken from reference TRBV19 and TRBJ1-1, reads DGGITQSPKYLFRKEGQNVTLSCEQNLNHDAMYWYRQDPGQGLRLIYYSQIVNDFQKGDIAEGYSVSREKKESFPLTVTSAQKNPTAFYLCASSTLGGGGTEAFFGQGTRLTVV.

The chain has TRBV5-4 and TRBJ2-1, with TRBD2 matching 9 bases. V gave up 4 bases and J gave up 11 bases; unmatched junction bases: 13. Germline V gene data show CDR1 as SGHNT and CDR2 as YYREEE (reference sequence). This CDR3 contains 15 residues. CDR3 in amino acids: CASSLGASGDGKQFF. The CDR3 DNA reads TGTGCCAGCAGCCTGGGAGCTAGCGGGGACGGGAAGCAGTTCTTC.

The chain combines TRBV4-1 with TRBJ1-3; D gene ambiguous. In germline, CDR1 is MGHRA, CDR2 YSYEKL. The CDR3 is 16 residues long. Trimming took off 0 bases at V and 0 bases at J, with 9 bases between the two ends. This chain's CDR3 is CASSQEGGLSGNTIYF. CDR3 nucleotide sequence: TGCGCCAGCAGCCAAGAGGGAGGGCTCTCTGGAAACACCATATATTTT.